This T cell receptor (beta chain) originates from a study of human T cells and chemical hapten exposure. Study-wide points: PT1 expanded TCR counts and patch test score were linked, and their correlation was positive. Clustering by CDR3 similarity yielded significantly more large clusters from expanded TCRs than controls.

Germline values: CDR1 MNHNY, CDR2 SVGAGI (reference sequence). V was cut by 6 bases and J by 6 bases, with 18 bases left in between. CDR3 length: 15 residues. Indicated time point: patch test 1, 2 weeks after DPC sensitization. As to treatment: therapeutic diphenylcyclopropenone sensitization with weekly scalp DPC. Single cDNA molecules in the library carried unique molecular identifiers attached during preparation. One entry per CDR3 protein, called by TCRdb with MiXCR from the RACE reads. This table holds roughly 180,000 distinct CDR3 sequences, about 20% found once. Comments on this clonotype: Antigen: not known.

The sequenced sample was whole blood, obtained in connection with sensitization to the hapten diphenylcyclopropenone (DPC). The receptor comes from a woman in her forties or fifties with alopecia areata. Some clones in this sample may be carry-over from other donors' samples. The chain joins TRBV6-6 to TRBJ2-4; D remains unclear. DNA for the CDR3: TGTGCCAGCAGCGATTCAGGCGACGTGGTAAACATTCAGTACTTC. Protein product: CASSDSGDVVNIQYF.